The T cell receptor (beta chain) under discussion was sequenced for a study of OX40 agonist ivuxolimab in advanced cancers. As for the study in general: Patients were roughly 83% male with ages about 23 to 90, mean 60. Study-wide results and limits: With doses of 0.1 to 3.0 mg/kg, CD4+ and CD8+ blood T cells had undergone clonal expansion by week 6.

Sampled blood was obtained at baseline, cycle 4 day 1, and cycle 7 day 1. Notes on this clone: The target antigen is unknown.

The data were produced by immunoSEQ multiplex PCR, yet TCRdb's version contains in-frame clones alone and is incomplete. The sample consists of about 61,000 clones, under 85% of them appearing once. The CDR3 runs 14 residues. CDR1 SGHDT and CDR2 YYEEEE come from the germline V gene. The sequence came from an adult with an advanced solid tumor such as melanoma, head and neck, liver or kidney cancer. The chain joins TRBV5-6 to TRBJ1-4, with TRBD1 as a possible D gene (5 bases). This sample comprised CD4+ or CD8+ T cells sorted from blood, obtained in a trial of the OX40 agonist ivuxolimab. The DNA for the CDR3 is TGTGCTACCCACGAAAGGGGCGTAAATGAAAAACTGTTTTTT. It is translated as CATHERGVNEKLFF.